These 24 T cell receptor beta chains share one sample of origin, sequenced in a study of shared T cell receptors in the human thymus. TCRdb's table, derived via immunoSEQ multiplex PCR, lists solely in-frame clones and lacks some. The sample includes about 660,000 clones, around 87% of them seen just once. The same sample was also studied in work on human thymus T cells.

Sequenced sample: thymocytes. Source of these receptors: a boy under two years old with a congenital heart defect.

Of note for this clone: The junction shows a germline mismatch at one end, possibly a read error. The rearrangement joins TRBV7-3 to TRBJ1-4, with 7 bases identical to TRBD1. The CDR3 contains 17 residues. The germline V gene encodes CDR1 SGHTA and CDR2 FQGTGA. The CDR3 loop is CASSLIVRDSLMKNCHF. The DNA for the CDR3 is TGTGCCAGCAGCTTAATCGTGAGGGACAGTCTAATGAAAAACTGCCATTTT. The full variable domain, rest sourced from reference TRBV7-3 and TRBJ1-4, is GAGVSQTPSNKVTEKGKYVELRCDPISGHTALYWYRQSLGQGPEFLIYFQGTGAADDSGLPNDRFFAVRPEGSVSTLKIQRTERGDSAVYLCASSLIVRDSLMKNCHFGSGTQLSVL.

The rearrangement joins TRBV7-9 to TRBJ2-7, with D perhaps TRBD2 (6 bases). Trimming shortened V by 1 base and J by 4 bases, and 14 bases separated the two germline ends. Germline values: CDR1 SEHNR, CDR2 FQNEAQ (reference sequence). This CDR3 is 15 amino acids long. CDR3 amino acids: CASSLVRGWTYEQYF. In nucleotides, the CDR3 is TGTGCCAGCAGCTTAGTTCGGGGGTGGACTTACGAGCAGTACTTC.

This clone was seen once. The CDR3 reads CASSPGTGETGANVLTF. DNA for the CDR3: TGCGCCAGCAGCCCAGGGACAGGGGAAACTGGGGCCAACGTCCTGACTTTC. This chain joins TRBV4-3 and TRBJ2-6, with 10 bases that match TRBD1. The germline gives CDR1 LGHNA, CDR2 YSLEER. CDR3 size: 17 residues. The ends lost 4 bases at V and 2 bases at J; junction bases unmatched: 5.

The chain carries TRBV6-4 and TRBJ1-5, with TRBD1 identical over 9 bases. From germline, CDR1 is MRHNA and CDR2 SNTAGT. CDR3 length: 17 amino acids. The trim removed 4 bases at V and 0 bases at J, leaving 7 bases unmatched. The CDR3 here is CASSVGLGQGSNQPQHF. The CDR3 bases are TGTGCCAGCAGTGTCGGGCTGGGACAGGGTAGCAATCAGCCCCAGCATTTT.

The CDR3: CASSDNQGAPFGANVLTF. The CDR3 DNA reads TGTGCCAGCAGCGATAACCAGGGGGCGCCGTTCGGGGCCAACGTCCTGACTTTC. The chain couples TRBV9 to TRBJ2-6; 8 bases match TRBD1. Germline V gives CDR1 SGDLS, CDR2 YYNGEE. The CDR3 sequence is 18 residues long. Trimming at V came to 3 bases and at J to 4 bases, leaving 12 bases not matched to a gene.

There are a few counts of this clone. The V and J genes are TRBV27 and TRBJ2-1, with 13 bases aligning to TRBD2. The V segment lost 5 bases and the J segment 7 bases; nucleotides outside the gene matches: 5. This CDR3 is 15 amino acids long. Germline V lookup: CDR1 MNHEY, CDR2 SMNVEV (reference sequence). CDR3 coding DNA: TGTGCCAGCAGTCCACGACTAGCGGGAGGAAATGAGCAGTTCTTC. Protein: CASSPRLAGGNEQFF.

This clone has only a few counts. The chain couples TRBV2 to TRBJ2-1; 10 nucleotides line up with TRBD2. Germline lookup yields CDR1 SNHLY and CDR2 FYNNEI. After removal of 1 base from V and 3 bases from J, the junction contained 3 bases not matched to a gene. The CDR3 extends over 16 amino acids. The CDR3 sequence is CASSEEASGSYNEQFF. In DNA, the CDR3 is TGTGCCAGCAGTGAAGAGGCTAGCGGGAGCTACAATGAGCAGTTCTTC.

The genes are TRBV7-8 and TRBJ2-1; 7 bases map to TRBD1. Unmatched junction bases numbered 6, after V lost 2 bases and J lost 5 bases. The CDR3 length is 15 residues. CDR1 is SGHVS and CDR2 is FQNEAQ in the germline V gene. As DNA, the CDR3 is TGTGCCAGCAGCTTATCGGGGACAGAACACAATGAGCAGTTCTTC. Amino acids: CASSLSGTEHNEQFF.

CDR3 nucleotides: TGTGCCAGCAGCCAATCGGGACTAGCGGCCTCCTACGAGCAGTACTTC. It encodes CASSQSGLAASYEQYF. This chain uses TRBV4-2 with TRBJ2-7, with 11 bases that match TRBD2. CDR3 size: 16 residues. Germline assignment: CDR1 LGHNA and CDR2 YNFKEQ. The junction had 3 bases not matched to a gene; V was cut back by 2 bases and J by 0 bases.

The rearrangement joins TRBV12-5 to TRBJ2-3; 7 bases line up with TRBD2. Germline V gene lookup returns CDR1 LGHNT and CDR2 FRNRAP. CDR3 length: 15 residues. With V trimmed by 4 bases and J by 2 bases, 6 bases remained unmatched. The CDR3 reads CASGSGGRATDTQYF. CDR3 sequence (DNA): TGTGCTAGTGGTTCGGGTGGGAGGGCCACAGATACGCAGTATTTT.

The chain employs TRBV7-2 and TRBJ2-5; 11 bases fit TRBD2. This CDR3 has 16 amino acids. In germline, CDR1 is SGHTA, CDR2 FQGNSA. The V and J ends lost 3 bases and 2 bases, in that order; junction bases with no gene match: 5. The CDR3 sequence is CASSFPSGRHQETQYF. Written as DNA, the CDR3 is TGTGCCAGCAGCTTCCCTAGCGGGAGGCATCAAGAGACCCAGTACTTC.

The chain is built from TRBV15 and TRBJ2-7, with 7 nucleotides matching TRBD2. The CDR3 has 17 amino acids. The J segment lost 3 bases and the V segment lost 0 bases, leaving 11 bases of the junction unmatched. Germline assignment: CDR1 LNHNV and CDR2 YYDKDF (reference sequence). CDR3 protein: CATSRDQRGEALYEQYF. CDR3 nucleotide sequence: TGTGCCACCAGCAGAGATCAGCGGGGCGAGGCCCTCTACGAGCAGTACTTC. Looking up the rest from reference TRBV15 and TRBJ2-7 gives the full variable domain: DAMVIQNPRYQVTQFGKPVTLSCSQTLNHNVMYWYQQKSSQAPKLLFHYYDKDFNNEADTPDNFQSRRPNTSFCFLDIRSPGLGDTAMYLCATSRDQRGEALYEQYFGPGTRLTVT.

The chain couples TRBV4-2 to TRBJ2-2, with D perhaps matching TRBD1 (6 bases). The CDR3 is made up of 14 amino acids. Germline loops: CDR1 LGHNA, CDR2 YNFKEQ. Trimming left V 4 bases short and J 7 bases short, with 13 bases between. This chain's CDR3 is CASSLLGGVGELFF. The CDR3 DNA is TGTGCCAGCAGCCTCCTAGGGGGAGTCGGGGAGCTGTTTTTT.

V gene TRBV2 combines with J gene TRBJ1-4; the D is unclear. CDR1 is SNHLY and CDR2 is FYNNEI in the germline V gene. The CDR3 consists of 15 residues. With 2 bases removed from V and 0 bases from J, the gap between germline ends came to 7 bases. The CDR3 reads CASSEQIATNEKLFF. For the CDR3, the DNA is TGTGCCAGCAGTGAACAGATTGCAACTAATGAAAAACTGTTTTTT.

The chain is built from TRBV2 and TRBJ2-1; a possible D gene is TRBD2 (6 bases). The CDR3 contains 16 residues. Germline lookup yields CDR1 SNHLY and CDR2 FYNNEI. The V gene lost 2 bases and the J gene lost 0 bases, with 11 bases spanning the gap. The CDR3 loop reads CASSERGEASYNEQFF. CDR3 DNA sequence: TGTGCCAGCAGTGAACGAGGGGAGGCCTCCTACAATGAGCAGTTCTTC.

This clone was observed a single time. The chain recombines TRBV7-9 with TRBJ2-1; TRBD2 agrees at 9 bases. The J segment lost 8 bases and the V segment lost 6 bases, leaving 8 bases of the junction unmatched. The CDR3 length is 14 residues. Germline V gene data show CDR1 as SEHNR and CDR2 as FQNEAQ (reference sequence). CDR3 nucleotide sequence: TGTGCCAGCAGTCGCGATAGCGGGAGCGATGAGCAGTTCTTC. It specifies CASSRDSGSDEQFF.

This chain connects TRBV2 to TRBJ2-7; 9 bases agree with TRBD2. CDR1 is SNHLY, CDR2 FYNNEI, per germline. This CDR3 spans 15 amino acids. V gave up 5 bases and J gave up 6 bases; unmatched junction bases: 11. This CDR3 is CASSSPLAGALEQYF. The CDR3 DNA is TGTGCCAGCAGTAGCCCTTTAGCGGGGGCCCTCGAGCAGTACTTC.

The count of this clone is one. The chain carries TRBV7-8 and TRBJ2-1; TRBD1 aligns across 9 bases. The CDR3 extends over 16 amino acids. V trimming: 0 bases; J trimming: 7 bases; junction bases outside the gene matches: 7. Germline V gene sequence: CDR1 SGHVS, CDR2 FQNEAQ. The CDR3 bases are TGTGCCAGCAGCTTAGCGCCGGGACAGGGCGGGAATGAGCAGTTCTTC. It encodes CASSLAPGQGGNEQFF.

The chain employs TRBV18 and TRBJ2-2, with TRBD2 matching 11 bases. This CDR3 spans 15 amino acids. V was clipped by 3 bases and J by 7 bases; unmatched bases: 4. Per the germline V gene, CDR1 is KGHSH and CDR2 is LQKENI. In DNA, the CDR3 is TGTGCCAGCTCACCTAGCGGGAGGGCCCTCGGGGAGCTGTTTTTT. Its translation is CASSPSGRALGELFF.

The chain joins TRBV28 to TRBJ2-5; TRBD2 matches 12 bases. TRBJ2-7 explains the end of the DNA better; the J call may be wrong. The CDR3 length is 15 residues. Germline CDR1 reads MDHEN; CDR2 reads SYDVKM. CDR3: CASSHRLAGVGEQYF. The DNA of the CDR3 is TGTGCCAGCAGCCACAGACTAGCGGGAGTAGGCGAGCAGTACTTC.

This chain links TRBV6-1 with TRBJ1-3; D not certain. Germline loops: CDR1 MNHNS, CDR2 SASEGT. The CDR3 runs to 18 residues. Trimming cost V 2 bases and J 0 bases, with 17 bases left between them. CDR3 in amino acids: CASSESADLGFSGNTIYF. CDR3 nucleotides: TGTGCCAGCAGTGAATCGGCGGATTTGGGTTTCTCTGGAAACACCATATATTTT.

The genes are TRBV7-6 and TRBJ2-7; 7 bases align to TRBD2. The CDR3 spans 16 residues. Per germline, CDR1 SGHVS and CDR2 FNYEAQ. V shed 2 bases and J 5 bases; nucleotides not matched to a gene: 12. CDR3 region: CASSLREEAEPHEQYF. The CDR3 bases are TGTGCCAGCAGCTTACGGGAGGAGGCGGAGCCCCACGAGCAGTACTTC. The full variable domain, completed using reference TRBV7-6 and TRBJ2-7, is GAGVSQSPRYKVTKRGQDVALRCDPISGHVSLYWYRQALGQGPEFLTYFNYEAQQDKSGLPNDRFSAERPEGSISTLTIQRTEQRDSAMYRCASSLREEAEPHEQYFGPGTRLTVT.

V is TRBV5-4 and J is TRBJ2-4; D is perhaps TRBD1 (6 bases). V lost 0 bases, J lost 0 bases, and 16 bases lay in between. The CDR3 sequence is 18 residues long. In germline, CDR1 is SGHNT, CDR2 YYREEE (reference sequence). DNA for the CDR3: TGTGCCAGCAGCTTGGCCAGGGGCAACTCCCTAGCCAAAAACATTCAGTACTTC. As protein: CASSLARGNSLAKNIQYF.

This rearrangement joins TRBV4-3 to TRBJ2-3; 7 positions agree with TRBD2. The germline V gene has CDR1 LGHNA and CDR2 YSLEER. J lost 4 bases, V lost 1 base, and 11 bases had no gene match. This CDR3 has 17 residues. CDR3 sequence (DNA): TGCGCCAGCAGCCAAGTACTGGCGGGAGCCGGAGCAGATACGCAGTATTTT. Translated, it gives CASSQVLAGAGADTQYF.